This T cell receptor beta chain was obtained from a study of blood T cell repertoires in COVID-19 (dated by TCRdb to the early 2020s). For the study in its entirety: The collaborator samples originated in the United States, Italy and Spain and spanned the acute and convalescent phases of COVID-19. The repertoires were released in a freely available public database meant as a resource for research on the immune response to SARS-CoV-2. The sample metadata nearly always contained a de-identified subject ID, COVID-19 status, age in years and sex. Samples were obtained from the ongoing ImmuneRACE study (first 160 participants) and from over 1,000 subjects provided by 6 global collaborators. The dataset comprised deeply sampled blood TCRbeta repertoires from subjects exposed to, actively infected with, or recovered from COVID-19. The material from the prospective study consisted of cDNA or gDNA derived from T cells, B-cell-depleted T cells, or PBMCs. Where available, HLA class I and class II types were taken from metadata supplied by the sample provider and were not determined by assay-based typing.

V and J are truncated by 7 bases and 0 bases respectively, leaving an intervening sequence of 6 bases. Sequences LNHDA (CDR1) and SQIVND (CDR2) are obtained from the germline V gene (reference sequence). The CDR3 runs 13 residues from the cysteine to the phenylalanine. The retained sequence is limited to the CDR3, 39 bases, with the frame set at the first base. The immunoSEQ Assay, a bias-controlled multiplex PCR, was used to amplify TCRbeta CDR3 regions from genomic DNA. Processing in the source paper ran as follows. Nucleated cell counts per sample were estimated from amplification of reference gene primers within the assay. To quantify the absolute abundance of each unique TCRbeta CDR3 rearrangement, sequence reads were collapsed and filtered. For each sample, productive Simpson clonality was calculated as the square root of Simpson's diversity index across productive rearrangements. Sourced from immuneACCESS, this table was stored by TCRdb with only in-frame sequences that have V and J called. A share of the clones is absent; for the studies checked, an unresolved V gene accounts for under half, and the remainder has no known explanation. V, J and clone size are those of that table, while D and trimming were read from the DNA. The sample table records approximately 320,000 clones; approximately 85% of these occur just once. The top ten clones comprise roughly 7% of the sample.

Each collaborating institution followed its own protocols to collect whole blood in K2EDTA tubes. For TCRbeta analysis, collaborators shipped samples as frozen whole blood, isolated PBMCs, or DNA extracted from either of those sample types. Turning to this clone: The antigen this receptor binds is unknown. No qualities accompany the bases; no much larger clone lies one base away.

What the research found in general, with its limitations: The amount of clinical and demographic metadata varied by source and participant and was provided uncurated.

This sequence was found in a human donor in a cohort sampled during active COVID-19. Sequences were obtained from peripheral blood. The sequence is built from TRBV19 and TRBJ2-2; there is no confident call for the D gene. The sequence in DNA is TGTGCCAGTACTAGAACGAACACCGGGGAGCTGTTTTTT. This gives the protein CASTRTNTGELFF.